Presented here are 4 T cell receptor beta chains from one specimen sequenced in a study of T cell responses to AZD1222 COVID-19 vaccine. Here immunoSEQ multiplex PCR was the method, and the copy in TCRdb shows in-frame clones only, minus some. The profile shows approximately 150,000 clones, approximately 94% of them singletons. The sample was peripheral blood, taken 28 days after the second AZD1222 dose. The source is an adult who received the AZD1222 COVID-19 vaccine.

This sequence joins TRBV2 and TRBJ1-1; 9 bases match TRBD1. The CDR3 runs 15 residues. Germline loops: CDR1 SNHLY, CDR2 FYNNEI. Unmatched junction bases numbered 8, after V lost 6 bases and J lost 3 bases. This CDR3 reads CASRPDRGVYTEAFF. Written as DNA, the CDR3 is TGTGCCAGCAGACCCGACAGGGGGGTTTACACTGAAGCTTTCTTT.

This chain links TRBV6-2 or TRBV6-3 with TRBJ2-3, with 9 bases aligning to TRBD2. Germline V gives CDR1 MNHEY, CDR2 SVGEGT. J gave up 5 bases and V 2 bases, and 5 bases lay outside the gene matches. This CDR3 has 15 residues. The CDR3 DNA reads as TGTGCCAGCAGTTACGGGGCGGGAGGGGGAGATACGCAGTATTTT. This translates into CASSYGAGGGDTQYF.

V usage is TRBV28 and J usage is TRBJ2-4; 10 bases are shared with TRBD1. This CDR3 region has 19 residues. Germline V lookup: CDR1 MDHEN, CDR2 SYDVKM. After removal of 6 bases from V and 0 bases from J, the junction contained 14 bases not matched to a gene. CDR3 loop: CASSPLRDRGLLAKNIQYF. CDR3 sequence (DNA): TGTGCCAGCAGCCCCCTCCGGGACAGGGGACTCTTAGCCAAAAACATTCAGTACTTC.

The chain couples TRBV13 to TRBJ2-7; D might be TRBD1 (8 bases). The CDR3 is 15 residues long. Germline values: CDR1 PRHDT, CDR2 FYEKMQ (reference sequence). With 5 bases removed from V and 5 bases from J, the gap between germline ends came to 19 bases. CDR3 sequence reads: CASSPRTGTKDEQYF. In DNA, the CDR3 is TGTGCCAGCAGCCCTAGGACAGGGACTAAGGACGAGCAGTACTTC. Full variable domain (outside the CDR3, taken from reference TRBV13 and TRBJ2-7): AAGVIQSPRHLIKEKRETATLKCYPIPRHDTVYWYQQGPGQDPQFLISFYEKMQSDKGSIPDRFSAQQFSDYHSELNMSSLELGDSALYFCASSPRTGTKDEQYFGPGTRLTVT.